A selection of T cell receptor beta chains follows, all from one sample in a study of blood T cell repertoires in COVID-19. TCRdb's copy holds only in-frame clones and misses some; the assay was immunoSEQ multiplex PCR. The sample consists of 150,000 to 200,000 clones, about 83% of them appearing once. Sequenced input: peripheral blood. The receptors derive from a woman in her 70s with COVID-19, enrolled during active disease. Both conserved end residues are part of each CDR3. A D gene is named only where the DNA matches it firmly. The listing skips clone size in some rows; elsewhere it reads once, few, many or a size class.

v_call: TRBV4-2; clone_size: -; j_call: TRBJ2-2; d_call: TRBD2; cdr3_nt: TGTGCCAGCAGCCAAGGACTAGCAGGTAGTACCGGGGAGCTGTTTTTT; cdr3_aa: CASSQGLAGSTGELFF
v_call: TRBV4-1; clone_size: -; j_call: TRBJ2-7; d_call: TRBD1; cdr3_nt: TGCGCCAGCAGCCAAGCGAGGGACAGGGGATCCTACGAGCAGTACTTC; cdr3_aa: CASSQARDRGSYEQYF
v_call: TRBV19; clone_size: once; j_call: TRBJ2-1; d_call: -; cdr3_nt: TGTGCCAGTAGGCCAAGCGGAGATAATGAGCAGTTCTTC; cdr3_aa: CASRPSGDNEQFF
v_call: TRBV5-4; clone_size: once; j_call: TRBJ2-7; d_call: TRBD1; cdr3_nt: TGTGCCAGCAGCTCGCCCGGGACAGGAGATATTTTCTACGAGCAGTACTTC; cdr3_aa: CASSSPGTGDIFYEQYF
v_call: TRBV4-1; clone_size: -; j_call: TRBJ2-1; d_call: -; cdr3_nt: TGCGCCAGCAGCCAAGCTCCCGGGAGCTCCTACAATGAGCAGTTCTTC; cdr3_aa: CASSQAPGSSYNEQFF
v_call: TRBV6-5; clone_size: few; j_call: TRBJ1-1; d_call: -; cdr3_nt: TGTGCCAGCAGTTATAGTGATAGCTGGCTTGAAGCTTTCTTT; cdr3_aa: CASSYSDSWLEAFF
v_call: TRBV6-2/TRBV6-3; clone_size: -; j_call: TRBJ1-3; d_call: TRBD1; cdr3_nt: TGTGCCAGCAGTTCGGACAGGGGAAACACCATATATTTT; cdr3_aa: CASSSDRGNTIYF
v_call: TRBV7-2; clone_size: -; j_call: TRBJ1-2; d_call: -; cdr3_nt: TGTGCCAGCAGCTTAGGAGGCCGTTCCGGGTCTGGCTATGGCTACACCTTC; cdr3_aa: CASSLGGRSGSGYGYTF
v_call: TRBV11-3; clone_size: once; j_call: TRBJ2-7; d_call: TRBD1; cdr3_nt: TGTGCCAGCAGCCCTCGTGTGGGACAGGGGGCCTACGAGCAGTACTTC; cdr3_aa: CASSPRVGQGAYEQYF
v_call: TRBV3-1/TRBV3-2; clone_size: -; j_call: TRBJ2-4; d_call: -; cdr3_nt: TGTGCCAGCAGCCAGCGGTTAAGGAAAAACATTCAGTACTTC; cdr3_aa: CASSQRLRKNIQYF
v_call: TRBV25-1; clone_size: -; j_call: TRBJ2-1; d_call: -; cdr3_nt: TGTGCCAGCCGTAGTTACAATGAGCAGTTCTTC; cdr3_aa: CASRSYNEQFF
v_call: TRBV5-1; clone_size: -; j_call: TRBJ2-5; d_call: TRBD1; cdr3_nt: TGCGCCAGCAGCTTAAACAGGGGTGAAGAGACCCAGTACTTC; cdr3_aa: CASSLNRGEETQYF
v_call: TRBV20-1; clone_size: -; j_call: TRBJ2-1; d_call: -; cdr3_nt: TGCAGTGTCCCGTTCAATGAGCAGTTCTTC; cdr3_aa: CSVPFNEQFF
v_call: TRBV6-2/TRBV6-3; clone_size: -; j_call: TRBJ1-1; d_call: TRBD1; cdr3_nt: TGTGCCAGCAGTTTGACAGGGGGTACTGAAGCTTTCTTT; cdr3_aa: CASSLTGGTEAFF
v_call: TRBV6-5; clone_size: -; j_call: TRBJ1-1; d_call: -; cdr3_nt: TGTGCCAGCAGCTTTATCCGACAGTCAGCGACTGAAGCTTTCTTT; cdr3_aa: CASSFIRQSATEAFF
v_call: TRBV4-3; clone_size: once; j_call: TRBJ1-5; d_call: -; cdr3_nt: TGCGCCAGCAGCCAAGATTCGAGCAATCAGCCCCAGCATTTT; cdr3_aa: CASSQDSSNQPQHF
v_call: TRBV30; clone_size: few; j_call: TRBJ1-3; d_call: -; cdr3_nt: TGTGCCTGTGATAACAGTTCCTTTTCTGGAAACACCATATATTTT; cdr3_aa: CACDNSSFSGNTIYF
v_call: TRBV29-1; clone_size: -; j_call: TRBJ1-6; d_call: TRBD1; cdr3_nt: TGCAGCGTTGGGGACAGGGATTCACCCCTCCACTTT; cdr3_aa: CSVGDRDSPLHF
v_call: TRBV5-1; clone_size: -; j_call: TRBJ2-1; d_call: -; cdr3_nt: TGCGCCAGCAGCTTGGGTTTGGGGCGGAATGAGCAGTTCTTC; cdr3_aa: CASSLGLGRNEQFF
v_call: TRBV19; clone_size: once; j_call: TRBJ1-4; d_call: -; cdr3_nt: TGTGCCAGTAGTAACAACAGTCCAACTAATGAAAAACTGTTTTTT; cdr3_aa: CASSNNSPTNEKLFF
v_call: TRBV7-2; clone_size: -; j_call: TRBJ2-5; d_call: -; cdr3_nt: TGTGCCAGCACCCCCGTCGCGGCCCCAGAGACCCAGTACTTC; cdr3_aa: CASTPVAAPETQYF
v_call: TRBV25-1; clone_size: -; j_call: TRBJ1-2; d_call: TRBD1; cdr3_nt: TGTGCCAGCAGTGGGACAGGGGGCCATTATGGCTACACCTTC; cdr3_aa: CASSGTGGHYGYTF
v_call: TRBV27; clone_size: -; j_call: TRBJ2-2; d_call: TRBD2; cdr3_nt: TGTGCCAGCAGTTTATTTCGGGAGGGCGGGGAGCTGTTTTTT; cdr3_aa: CASSLFREGGELFF
v_call: TRBV19; clone_size: -; j_call: TRBJ2-7; d_call: TRBD1; cdr3_nt: TGTGCCAGTAGTCCTCCCGGGACAGGCTACGAGCAGTACTTC; cdr3_aa: CASSPPGTGYEQYF
v_call: TRBV21-1; clone_size: -; j_call: TRBJ1-4; d_call: -; cdr3_nt: TGTGCCAGCGAGCAGGGCCGAAAGGCTAATGAAAAACTGTTTTTT; cdr3_aa: CASEQGRKANEKLFF
v_call: TRBV7-6; clone_size: -; j_call: TRBJ2-5; d_call: -; cdr3_nt: TGTGCCAGCAGCTTAGCGGCGGGTAGTGAGACCCAGTACTTC; cdr3_aa: CASSLAAGSETQYF
v_call: TRBV19; clone_size: -; j_call: TRBJ1-1; d_call: TRBD1; cdr3_nt: TGTGCCAGTAGGAGACAGGGATCCACTGAAGCTTTCTTT; cdr3_aa: CASRRQGSTEAFF
v_call: TRBV19; clone_size: once; j_call: TRBJ2-4; d_call: TRBD2; cdr3_nt: TGTGCCAGTAGTCCAAGGACTAGCGGGAGGGTAGCCAAAAACATTCAGTACTTC; cdr3_aa: CASSPRTSGRVAKNIQYF
v_call: TRBV20-1; clone_size: few; j_call: TRBJ2-7; d_call: TRBD2; cdr3_nt: TGCAGTGCTAGTGGGCGGGAGGGCCTGTACGAGCAGTACTTC; cdr3_aa: CSASGREGLYEQYF
v_call: TRBV7-2; clone_size: -; j_call: TRBJ2-1; d_call: TRBD2; cdr3_nt: TGTGCCAGCAGCTCCCCGGGACTAGCGGTCTCCTACAATGAGCAGTTCTTC; cdr3_aa: CASSSPGLAVSYNEQFF
v_call: TRBV5-4; clone_size: -; j_call: TRBJ2-7; d_call: TRBD2; cdr3_nt: TGTGCCAGCAGCGTATCTAGCGGGAACGACTACGAGCAGTACTTC; cdr3_aa: CASSVSSGNDYEQYF
v_call: TRBV3-1/TRBV3-2; clone_size: once; j_call: TRBJ2-5; d_call: TRBD2; cdr3_nt: TGTGCCAGCACCGGGGGGGCGTTGAGGGAGACCCAGTACTTC; cdr3_aa: CASTGGALRETQYF
v_call: TRBV6-5; clone_size: -; j_call: TRBJ2-6; d_call: -; cdr3_nt: TGTGCCAGCAATTCAGGGGCCAACGTCCTGACTTTC; cdr3_aa: CASNSGANVLTF
v_call: TRBV29-1; clone_size: -; j_call: TRBJ1-2; d_call: -; cdr3_nt: TGCAGCGTTCAGACAGCCAGCTATGGCTACACCTTC; cdr3_aa: CSVQTASYGYTF
v_call: TRBV19; clone_size: -; j_call: TRBJ2-1; d_call: TRBD2; cdr3_nt: TGTGCCAGTAGTATAGCCGGGACTAGCGGGAGTGGCTATGAGCAGTTCTTC; cdr3_aa: CASSIAGTSGSGYEQFF
v_call: TRBV24-1; clone_size: -; j_call: TRBJ1-2; d_call: -; cdr3_nt: TGTGCCACCGGCGGGGGCCTCTATGGCTACACCTTC; cdr3_aa: CATGGGLYGYTF
v_call: TRBV7-2; clone_size: -; j_call: TRBJ2-5; d_call: TRBD2; cdr3_nt: TGTGCCAGCAGCTTAGTACCCGGGAGGGGTCAAGAGACCCAGTACTTC; cdr3_aa: CASSLVPGRGQETQYF
v_call: TRBV6-7; clone_size: -; j_call: TRBJ2-1; d_call: TRBD2; cdr3_nt: TGTGCCAGCAGGTTTCTAGCGGGATTAAGAAATGAGCAGTTCTTC; cdr3_aa: CASRFLAGLRNEQFF
v_call: TRBV18; clone_size: -; j_call: TRBJ2-1; d_call: -; cdr3_nt: TGTGCCAGCTCGCCTCTAGGCAATGAGCAGTTCTTC; cdr3_aa: CASSPLGNEQFF
v_call: TRBV11-3; clone_size: once; j_call: TRBJ2-7; d_call: TRBD2; cdr3_nt: TGTGCCAGCAGCTTAGCGACCGGGACTACCTATACCTACGAGCAGTACTTC; cdr3_aa: CASSLATGTTYTYEQYF
v_call: TRBV5-1; clone_size: -; j_call: TRBJ1-4; d_call: -; cdr3_nt: TGCGCCAGCAGCTCCCTCCAAGGCGGTAATGAAAAACTGTTTTTT; cdr3_aa: CASSSLQGGNEKLFF
v_call: TRBV7-8; clone_size: -; j_call: TRBJ1-4; d_call: -; cdr3_nt: TGTGCCAGCAGCTTGACAGGTGGAAATGAAAAACTGTTTTTT; cdr3_aa: CASSLTGGNEKLFF
v_call: TRBV30; clone_size: -; j_call: TRBJ2-3; d_call: TRBD2; cdr3_nt: TGTGCCTGGAGTGTCGGCGGGAGGGGGGCAGATACGCAGTATTTT; cdr3_aa: CAWSVGGRGADTQYF
v_call: TRBV19; clone_size: -; j_call: TRBJ2-1; d_call: TRBD2; cdr3_nt: TGTGCCAGTAGTCCCTGGGACAGGAGAGCTAGCGGGAGGCACCTAGACAATGAGCAGTTCTTC; cdr3_aa: CASSPWDRRASGRHLDNEQFF